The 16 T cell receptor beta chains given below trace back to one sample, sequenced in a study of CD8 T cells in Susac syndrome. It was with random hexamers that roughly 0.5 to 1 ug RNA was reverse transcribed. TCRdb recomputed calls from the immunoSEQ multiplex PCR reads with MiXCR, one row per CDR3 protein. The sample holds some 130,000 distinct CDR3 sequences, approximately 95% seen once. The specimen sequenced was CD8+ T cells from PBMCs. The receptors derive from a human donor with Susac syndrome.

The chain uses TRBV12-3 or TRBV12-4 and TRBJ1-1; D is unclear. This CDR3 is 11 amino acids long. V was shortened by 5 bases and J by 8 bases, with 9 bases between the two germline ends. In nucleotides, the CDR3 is TGTGCCAGCAGTACGGGTGTGGAAGCTTTCTTT. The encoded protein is CASSTGVEAFF.

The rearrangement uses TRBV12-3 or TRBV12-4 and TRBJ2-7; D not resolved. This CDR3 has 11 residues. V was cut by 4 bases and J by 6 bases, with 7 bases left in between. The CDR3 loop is CASSWSGEQYF. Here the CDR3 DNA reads TGTGCCAGCAGTTGGTCCGGCGAGCAGTACTTC.

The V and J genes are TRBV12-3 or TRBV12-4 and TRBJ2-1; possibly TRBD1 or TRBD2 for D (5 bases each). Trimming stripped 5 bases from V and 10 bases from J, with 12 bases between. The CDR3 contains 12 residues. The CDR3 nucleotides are TGTGCCAGCAGTCTTGACAGAGGGGAGCAGTTCTTC. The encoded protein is CASSLDRGEQFF.

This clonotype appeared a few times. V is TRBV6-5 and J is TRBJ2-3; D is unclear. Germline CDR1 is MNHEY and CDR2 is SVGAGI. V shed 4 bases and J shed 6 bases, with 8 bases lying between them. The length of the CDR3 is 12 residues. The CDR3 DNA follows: TGTGCCAGCAGTTCCACCGGGGATACGCAGTATTTT. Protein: CASSSTGDTQYF.

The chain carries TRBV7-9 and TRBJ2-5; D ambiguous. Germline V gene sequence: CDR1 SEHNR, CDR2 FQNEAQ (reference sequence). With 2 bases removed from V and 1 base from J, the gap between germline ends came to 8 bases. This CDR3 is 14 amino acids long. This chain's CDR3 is CASSLYYGQETQYF. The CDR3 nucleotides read TGTGCCAGCAGCTTATACTATGGCCAAGAGACCCAGTACTTC.

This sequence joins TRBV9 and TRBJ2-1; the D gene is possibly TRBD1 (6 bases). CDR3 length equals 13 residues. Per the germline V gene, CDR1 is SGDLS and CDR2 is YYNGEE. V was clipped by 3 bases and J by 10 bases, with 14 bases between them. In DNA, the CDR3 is TGTGCCAGCAGCGCGGGAACAGGGCCGGAGCAGTTCTTC. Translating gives CASSAGTGPEQFF.

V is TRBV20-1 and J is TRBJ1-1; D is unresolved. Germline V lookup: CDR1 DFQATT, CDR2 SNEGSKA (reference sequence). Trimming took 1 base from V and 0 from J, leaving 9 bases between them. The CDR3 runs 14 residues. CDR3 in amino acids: CSARVPRVNTEAFF. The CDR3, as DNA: TGCAGTGCTAGAGTTCCGCGCGTGAACACTGAAGCTTTCTTT.

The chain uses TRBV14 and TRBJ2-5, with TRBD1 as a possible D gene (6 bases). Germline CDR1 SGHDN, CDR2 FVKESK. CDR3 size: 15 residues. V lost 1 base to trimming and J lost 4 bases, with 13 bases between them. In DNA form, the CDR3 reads TGTGCCAGCAGCCAAGTCTTTGAGACAGGAGAGACCCAGTACTTC. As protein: CASSQVFETGETQYF. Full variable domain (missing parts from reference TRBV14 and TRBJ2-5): EAGVTQFPSHSVIEKGQTVTLRCDPISGHDNLYWYRRVMGKEIKFLLHFVKESKQDESGMPNNRFLAERTGGTYSTLKVQPAELEDSGVYFCASSQVFETGETQYFGPGTRLLVL.

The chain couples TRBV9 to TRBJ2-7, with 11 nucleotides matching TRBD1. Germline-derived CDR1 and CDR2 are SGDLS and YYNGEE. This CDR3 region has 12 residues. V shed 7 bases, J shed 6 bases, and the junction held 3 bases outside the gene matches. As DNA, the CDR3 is TGTGCCAGCTCAGGACAGGGGGCCGAGCAGTACTTC. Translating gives CASSGQGAEQYF.

CDR3 in amino acids: CASSFSGLGGTQYF. The CDR3 DNA reads as TGTGCCAGCAGTTTTAGTGGACTAGGGGGGACCCAGTACTTC. The rearrangement links TRBV12-3 or TRBV12-4 to TRBJ2-5, with D possibly matching TRBD2 (7 bases). Trimming stripped 3 bases from V and 7 bases from J, with 15 bases between. The CDR3 totals 14 residues.

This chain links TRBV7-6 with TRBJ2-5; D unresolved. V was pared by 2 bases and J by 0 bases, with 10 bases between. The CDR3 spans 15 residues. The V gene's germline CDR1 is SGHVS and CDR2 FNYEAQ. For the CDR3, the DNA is TGTGCCAGCAGCTTAAGCCCATTGTACCAAGAGACCCAGTACTTC. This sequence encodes CASSLSPLYQETQYF. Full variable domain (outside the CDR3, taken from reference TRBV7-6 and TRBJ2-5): GAGVSQSPRYKVTKRGQDVALRCDPISGHVSLYWYRQALGQGPEFLTYFNYEAQQDKSGLPNDRFSAERPEGSISTLTIQRTEQRDSAMYRCASSLSPLYQETQYFGPGTRLLVL.

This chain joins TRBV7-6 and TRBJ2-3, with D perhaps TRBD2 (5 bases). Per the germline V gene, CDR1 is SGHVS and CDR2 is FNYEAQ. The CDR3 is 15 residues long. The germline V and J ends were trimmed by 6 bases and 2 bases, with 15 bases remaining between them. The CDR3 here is CASRPDGLPTDTQYF. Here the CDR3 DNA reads TGTGCCAGCAGGCCAGACGGACTGCCCACAGATACGCAGTATTTT.

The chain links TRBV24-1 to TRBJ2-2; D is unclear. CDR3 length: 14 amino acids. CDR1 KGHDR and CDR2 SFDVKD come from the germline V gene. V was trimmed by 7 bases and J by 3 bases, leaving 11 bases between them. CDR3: CATSHGVYTGELFF. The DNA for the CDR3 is TGTGCCACCAGCCATGGAGTTTACACCGGGGAGCTGTTTTTT.

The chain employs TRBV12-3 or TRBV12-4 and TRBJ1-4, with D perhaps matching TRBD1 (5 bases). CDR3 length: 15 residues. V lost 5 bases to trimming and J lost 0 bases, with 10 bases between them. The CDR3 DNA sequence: TGTGCCAGCAGTCCTACAGGTGCAACTAATGAAAAACTGTTTTTT. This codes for CASSPTGATNEKLFF.

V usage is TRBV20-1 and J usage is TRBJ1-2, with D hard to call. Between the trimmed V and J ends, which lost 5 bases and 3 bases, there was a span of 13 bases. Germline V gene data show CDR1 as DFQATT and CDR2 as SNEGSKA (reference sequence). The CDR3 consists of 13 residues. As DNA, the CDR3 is TGCAGTGCTCTCACGGAGGAGTACTATGGCTACACCTTC. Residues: CSALTEEYYGYTF.

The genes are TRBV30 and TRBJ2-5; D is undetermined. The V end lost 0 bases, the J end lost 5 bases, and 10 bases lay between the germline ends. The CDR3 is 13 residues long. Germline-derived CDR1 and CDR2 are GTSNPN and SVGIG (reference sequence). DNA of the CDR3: TGTGCCTGGAGTGTAATAGGAAGCGAGACCCAGTACTTC. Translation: CAWSVIGSETQYF.